The 13 T cell receptor beta chains in this list originate from one sample, sequenced in a study of T cells after yellow fever vaccination. TCRdb re-called the 5' RACE reads through MiXCR, storing one row per CDR3 protein. The sample yields some 290,000 distinct CDR3 sequences, about 10% seen once. Sequences were derived from CD4+ T cells sorted from PBMCs, sampled 45 days after the yellow fever booster vaccination. Source of these receptors: a man between 18 and 35 years old who received the YFV17D yellow fever vaccine.

The sample holds a few counts of this clonotype. The genes are TRBV12-3 or TRBV12-4 and TRBJ1-2; D is possibly TRBD1 (5 bases). The CDR3 spans 14 residues. V was shortened by 4 bases and J by 3 bases, with 12 bases between the two germline ends. CDR3 residues: CASSSYSRDYGYTF. The DNA for the CDR3 is TGTGCCAGCAGTTCGTATTCCAGGGACTATGGCTACACCTTC.

Only a few counts were recorded for this clonotype. The rearrangement joins TRBV20-1 to TRBJ2-1; D unclear. CDR3 length: 12 amino acids. Germline V CDR1 and CDR2: DFQATT, SNEGSKA (reference sequence). The V end lost 6 bases, the J end lost 6 bases, and 12 bases lay between the germline ends. CDR3: CSARDLSNEQFF. The CDR3 region has the DNA TGCAGTGCCCGTGACCTTAGCAATGAGCAGTTCTTC.

This chain joins TRBV10-2 and TRBJ2-2; tentative D call: TRBD1 (5 bases). Trimming shortened V by 6 bases and J by 4 bases, and 9 bases separated the two germline ends. This CDR3 has 13 residues. Germline lookup yields CDR1 WSHSY and CDR2 SAAADI. The CDR3 region has the DNA TGCGCCAGCAGGCCAGGGTCCACCGGGGAGCTGTTTTTT. Translated: CASRPGSTGELFF.

This clonotype was seen a few times. V gene TRBV6-5 combines with J gene TRBJ1-1; no reliable D call. This CDR3 has 13 residues. Trimming shortened V by 6 bases and J by 1 base, and 9 bases separated the two germline ends. CDR1 and CDR2 (germline): MNHEY, SVGAGI. CDR3 nucleotides: TGTGCCAGCAGGCCACGGGGGAACACTGAAGCTTTCTTT. Translation gives CASRPRGNTEAFF.

This clonotype was detected only a few times. This chain links TRBV29-1 with TRBJ2-3, with 11 bases matching TRBD2. Unmatched junction bases numbered 9, after V lost 6 bases and J lost 7 bases. The CDR3 is made up of 14 amino acids. Germline V gives CDR1 SQVTM, CDR2 ANQGSEA. CDR3 loop: CSVAPSSGGNTQYF. CDR3 nucleotides: TGCAGCGTCGCCCCTTCTAGCGGGGGGAATACGCAGTATTTT.

This clonotype appeared a few times. V usage is TRBV15 and J usage is TRBJ2-3; D remains ambiguous. The CDR3 has 15 residues. Germline CDR1 and CDR2: LNHNV and YYDKDF (reference sequence). Trimming shortened V by 0 bases and J by 3 bases, and 10 bases separated the two germline ends. CDR3 bases: TGTGCCACCAGCAGAGAAAGAAGATCTACAGATACGCAGTATTTT. The encoded protein is CATSRERRSTDTQYF. The full variable domain, rest sourced from reference TRBV15 and TRBJ2-3, is DAMVIQNPRYQVTQFGKPVTLSCSQTLNHNVMYWYQQKSSQAPKLLFHYYDKDFNNEADTPDNFQSRRPNTSFCFLDIRSPGLGDTAMYLCATSRERRSTDTQYFGPGTRLTVL.

The table lists this clonotype with many counts. This rearrangement joins TRBV7-2 to TRBJ1-5, with D maybe TRBD1 (6 bases). V shed 1 base and J shed 1 base, with 11 bases lying between them. The CDR3 loop spans 16 amino acids. Germline V CDR1 and CDR2: SGHTA, FQGNSA. The CDR3 spells CASSLGGGRSNQPQHF. DNA for the CDR3: TGTGCCAGCAGCTTAGGTGGGGGGCGAAGCAATCAGCCCCAGCATTTT.

This clonotype has ten or more counts. V is TRBV9 and J is TRBJ2-3, with a weak D call TRBD2 (6 bases). Germline assignment: CDR1 SGDLS and CDR2 YYNGEE. CDR3 length: 14 residues. V lost 0 bases and J 3 bases, leaving 8 bases between the germline ends. CDR3 loop: CASSVVAGTDTQYF. CDR3 nucleotides: TGTGCCAGCAGCGTAGTGGCGGGGACAGATACGCAGTATTTT.

This clonotype has a handful of counts. The J gene is TRBJ2-7, the V gene TRBV7-2; the D call may be TRBD1 or TRBD2 (5 bases each). Germline CDR1 is SGHTA and CDR2 is FQGNSA. The CDR3 has 14 residues. The V and J ends lost 7 bases and 0 bases respectively, with 13 bases between them. The CDR3 region is CASTRDAPSYEQYF. The CDR3 nucleotides read TGTGCCAGCACCCGGGACGCCCCCTCCTACGAGCAGTACTTC.

A few counts support this clonotype. J is TRBJ2-3 and V is TRBV11-1; D might be TRBD1 (5 bases). Trimming shortened V by 2 bases and J by 7 bases, and 10 bases separated the two germline ends. CDR1 is SGHAT, CDR2 FQDESV, per germline (reference sequence). CDR3 length: 13 amino acids. The CDR3 protein is CASSLPGANTQYF. The CDR3, as DNA: TGTGCCAGCAGCTTACCTGGGGCTAATACGCAGTATTTT.

This clonotype occurred a few times. The V call is TRBV6-5, the J call TRBJ1-1, with 10 bases that match TRBD1. Germline loops: CDR1 MNHEY, CDR2 SVGAGI. This CDR3 is 15 amino acids long. Trimming cost V 5 bases and J 8 bases; bases outside gene matches: 11. The CDR3 nucleotides read TGTGCCAGCAGTAAGCGGACAGGGGGAGGGGCCGAAGCTTTCTTT. Translating gives CASSKRTGGGAEAFF.

This clonotype appeared many times. This chain joins TRBV29-1 and TRBJ1-1, with TRBD1 as a possible D gene (5 bases). Between the trimmed V and J ends, which lost 6 bases and 1 base, there was a span of 12 bases. In germline, CDR1 is SQVTM, CDR2 ANQGSEA. There are 13 residues in the CDR3. The CDR3 is CSVRGTENTEAFF. The CDR3 DNA is TGCAGCGTCCGCGGGACGGAGAACACTGAAGCTTTCTTT. The entire variable domain, with the rest obtained from reference TRBV29-1 and TRBJ1-1, is as follows: SAVISQKPSRDICQRGTSLTIQCQVDSQVTMMFWYRQQPGQSLTLIATANQGSEATYESGFVIDKFPISRPNLTFSTLTVSNMSPEDSSIYLCSVRGTENTEAFFGQGTRLTVV.

This clonotype was observed a handful of times. This chain uses TRBV5-1 with TRBJ2-3, with 7 bases matching TRBD1. After removal of 2 bases from V and 3 bases from J, the junction contained 6 bases not matched to a gene. CDR3 length: 15 residues. Germline assignment: CDR1 SGHRS and CDR2 YFSETQ. As DNA, the CDR3 is TGCGCCAGCAGCTTCCGCGACAGGGAGACAGATACGCAGTATTTT. This sequence encodes CASSFRDRETDTQYF.